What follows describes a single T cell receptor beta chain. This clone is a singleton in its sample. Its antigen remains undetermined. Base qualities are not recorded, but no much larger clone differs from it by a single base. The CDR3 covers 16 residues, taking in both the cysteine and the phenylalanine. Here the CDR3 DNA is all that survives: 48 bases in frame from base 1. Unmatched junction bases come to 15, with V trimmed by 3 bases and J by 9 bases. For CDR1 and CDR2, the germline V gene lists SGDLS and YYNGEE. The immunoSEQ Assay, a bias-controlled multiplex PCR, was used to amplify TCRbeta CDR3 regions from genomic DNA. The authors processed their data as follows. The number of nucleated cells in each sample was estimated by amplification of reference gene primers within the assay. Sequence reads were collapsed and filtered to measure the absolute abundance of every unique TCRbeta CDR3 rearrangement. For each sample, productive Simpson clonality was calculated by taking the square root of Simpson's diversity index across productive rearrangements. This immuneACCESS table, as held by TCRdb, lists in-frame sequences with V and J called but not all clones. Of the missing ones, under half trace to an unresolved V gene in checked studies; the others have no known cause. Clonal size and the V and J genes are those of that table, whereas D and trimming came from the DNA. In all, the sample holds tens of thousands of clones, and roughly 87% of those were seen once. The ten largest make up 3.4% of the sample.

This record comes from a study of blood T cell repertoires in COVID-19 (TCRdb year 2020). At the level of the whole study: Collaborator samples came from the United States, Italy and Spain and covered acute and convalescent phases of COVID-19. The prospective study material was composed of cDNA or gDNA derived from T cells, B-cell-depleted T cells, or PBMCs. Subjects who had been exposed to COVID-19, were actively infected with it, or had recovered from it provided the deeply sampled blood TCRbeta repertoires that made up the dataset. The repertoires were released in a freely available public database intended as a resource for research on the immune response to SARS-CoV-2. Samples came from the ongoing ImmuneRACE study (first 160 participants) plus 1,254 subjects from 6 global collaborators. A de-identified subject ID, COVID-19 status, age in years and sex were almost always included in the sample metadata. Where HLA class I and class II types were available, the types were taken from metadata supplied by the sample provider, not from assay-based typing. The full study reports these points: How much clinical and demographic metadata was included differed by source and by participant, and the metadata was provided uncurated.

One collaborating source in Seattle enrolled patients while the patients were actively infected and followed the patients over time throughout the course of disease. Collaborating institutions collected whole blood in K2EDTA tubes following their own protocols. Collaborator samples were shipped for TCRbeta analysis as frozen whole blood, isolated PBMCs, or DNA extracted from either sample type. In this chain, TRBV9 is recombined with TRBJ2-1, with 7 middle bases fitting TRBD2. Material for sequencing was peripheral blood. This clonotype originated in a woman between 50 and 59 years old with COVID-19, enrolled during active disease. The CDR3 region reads CASSEFMIAGRAEQFF. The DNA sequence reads TGTGCCAGCAGCGAGTTTATGATAGCGGGCAGAGCTGAGCAGTTCTTC.